The 32 T cell receptor beta chains listed next were all sequenced from one sample in a study of regulatory T cells in long-lasting Graves disease. Investigators prepared the TCR beta libraries by applying iRepertoire HTBI primers and Arm-PCR of CDR3 regions. TCRdb independently ran MiXCR on the multiplex PCR reads; one entry per CDR3 protein. Of 420,000 or so distinct CDR3 sequences listed, about 20% are singletons. Time point here: persistent/refractory GD, antithyroid drugs over 5 years with positive TRAb. TCR sequences were obtained from RNA taken from PBMCs. The sample consisted of peripheral blood mononuclear cells (PBMCs), taken when the disease was refractory, from a patient treated with antithyroid drugs. The receptors come from a female donor with Graves disease.

This clonotype was found many times. The V gene is TRBV30, the J gene TRBJ1-1; TRBD1 is a possible D gene (6 bases). The CDR3 length is 15 residues. Germline CDR1 reads GTSNPN; CDR2 reads SVGIG (reference sequence). Trimming removed 4 bases at V and 1 base at J, with 16 bases between. As DNA, the CDR3 is TGTGCCTGGACAGGGGCCGGCGTTCGGAACACTGAAGCTTTCTTT. The encoded protein is CAWTGAGVRNTEAFF.

On this clonotype: One end of the junction is discordant with germline, which a read error may explain. V is TRBV18 and J is TRBJ2-5; D possibly corresponds to TRBD2 (5 bases). The length of the CDR3 is 12 residues. CDR1 and CDR2 (germline): KGHSH, LQKENI. This chain's CDR3 is CASPPRGETQYF. The CDR3, as DNA: TGTGCCAGCCCACCACGCGGGGAGACCCAGTACTTC.

The rearrangement links TRBV19 to TRBJ1-2; 7 bases line up with TRBD1. This CDR3 is built from 15 residues. The J segment lost 3 bases and the V segment lost 4 bases, leaving 8 bases of the junction unmatched. Germline V gene sequence: CDR1 LNHDA, CDR2 SQIVND (reference sequence). DNA for the CDR3: TGTGCCAGTAGTACACAGGGGAGCGGGGACTATGGCTACACCTTC. Its translation: CASSTQGSGDYGYTF.

A word on this clonotype: One end of the junction is discordant with germline, which a read error may explain. The genes are TRBV12-3 or TRBV12-4 and TRBJ2-7, with 9 bases that match TRBD1. This CDR3 region has 15 residues. CDR3 amino acids: CASSSRQGVFCERYF. In DNA form, the CDR3 reads TGTGCCAGCAGTTCTCGACAGGGGGTTTTCTGCGAGCGGTACTTC.

Concerning this clonotype itself: One junction end disagrees with the germline gene, perhaps due to a read error. The rearrangement joins TRBV5-1 to TRBJ2-5, with a tentative D call TRBD2 (6 bases). The better agreement between TRBJ2-1 and the DNA end casts doubt on the J call. Germline V lookup: CDR1 SGHRS, CDR2 YFSETQ. The CDR3 covers 14 residues. CDR3 residues: CASSLAGGPTGQFF. The CDR3 nucleotides are TGTGCCAGCAGCTTGGCCGGGGGACCTACGGGGCAGTTCTTC.

The V gene is TRBV30, the J gene TRBJ2-1, with a tentative D call TRBD2 (5 bases). Trimming cost V 2 bases and J 4 bases, with 18 bases left between them. The CDR3 spans 16 residues. In germline, CDR1 is GTSNPN, CDR2 SVGIG (reference sequence). Here the CDR3 reads CAWSPPGNLRYNEQFF. The CDR3 DNA reads as TGTGCCTGGAGTCCCCCCGGGAATTTACGATACAATGAGCAGTTCTTC. Full variable domain (remainder filled in from reference TRBV30 and TRBJ2-1): SQTIHQWPATLVQPVGSPLSLECTVEGTSNPNLYWYRQAAGRGLQLLFYSVGIGQISSEVPQNLSASRPQDRQFILSSKKLLLSDSGFYLCAWSPPGNLRYNEQFFGPGTRLTVL.

This clonotype appeared a few times. This chain connects TRBV15 to TRBJ2-2; TRBD2 matches at 11 bases. CDR1 and CDR2 from the germline V gene are LNHNV and YYDKDF (reference sequence). With V trimmed by 7 bases and J by 8 bases, 18 bases remained unmatched. The CDR3 is made up of 18 amino acids. CDR3 protein: CATTAKTSGRIVRGELFF. The CDR3 DNA follows: TGTGCCACCACGGCCAAAACTAGCGGGAGAATCGTGAGGGGGGAGCTGTTTTTT.

This clonotype was observed many times. This CDR3 reads CASSLALAPSTGELFF. CDR3 coding DNA: TGTGCCAGCAGTTTGGCCCTGGCACCTTCCACCGGGGAGCTGTTTTTT. The chain couples TRBV6-5 to TRBJ2-2; D unclear. The CDR3 sequence is 16 residues long. The germline V gene has CDR1 MNHEY and CDR2 SVGAGI. Trimming pared 4 bases from V and 4 bases from J, leaving 16 bases between.

The chain is built from TRBV7-9 and TRBJ2-7; 10 positions agree with TRBD2. This CDR3 is 15 amino acids long. The V gene's germline CDR1 is SEHNR and CDR2 FQNEAQ (reference sequence). The V gene end was trimmed by 4 bases and the J gene end by 2 bases; junction bases not matched to a gene: 5. Written as DNA, the CDR3 is TGTGCCAGCAGCTCGGGACTAGCGTTACCCTACGAGCAGTACTTC. Translation gives CASSSGLALPYEQYF.

The rearrangement uses TRBV7-2 and TRBJ2-7, with 7 bases identical to TRBD2. This CDR3 region has 16 residues. V lost 5 bases to trimming and J lost 0 bases; unmatched junction nucleotides: 10. Germline V gene lookup returns CDR1 SGHTA and CDR2 FQGNSA. The CDR3 sequence is CASSPSSGRSSYEQYF. The CDR3, as DNA: TGTGCCAGCAGCCCAAGTAGCGGGCGAAGCTCCTACGAGCAGTACTTC.

This clonotype was seen only a few times. The rearrangement uses TRBV5-1 and TRBJ2-7; TRBD1 matches 8 bases. This CDR3 has 15 residues. Looked up from germline, CDR1 is SGHRS and CDR2 is YFSETQ. V lost 4 bases to trimming and J lost 3 bases; unmatched junction nucleotides: 9. In DNA, the CDR3 is TGCGCCAGCAGCGGAGGGGACAGGACAAGCTACGAGCAGTACTTC. Amino acid sequence: CASSGGDRTSYEQYF.

This clonotype has a count of ten or more. The gene calls are TRBV2 and TRBJ2-1, with TRBD2 matching over 11 bases. V trimming: 6 bases; J trimming: 0 bases; junction bases outside the gene matches: 16. Germline CDR1 reads SNHLY; CDR2 reads FYNNEI. The CDR3 has 20 amino acids. CDR3 nucleotides: TGTGCCAGCAGCTTACGACCCGGGACTAGCGGTCCCAACTCCTACAATGAGCAGTTCTTC. Translation gives CASSLRPGTSGPNSYNEQFF.

The chain recombines TRBV20-1 with TRBJ2-7, with a weak D call TRBD1 (6 bases). The CDR3 consists of 12 residues. From germline, CDR1 is DFQATT and CDR2 SNEGSKA (reference sequence). V lost 3 bases and J lost 3, with 9 bases in between. In nucleotides, the CDR3 is TGCAGTGCTAGGAAACAGGGCTACGAGCAGTACTTC. It is translated as CSARKQGYEQYF.

Only a few counts were recorded for this clonotype. V is TRBV2 and J is TRBJ2-2; D not certain. CDR3 length equals 15 residues. The V end lost 11 bases, the J end lost 1 base, and 17 bases lay between the germline ends. Germline V gene data show CDR1 as SNHLY and CDR2 as FYNNEI. The CDR3 protein is CASKDGRWNTGELFF. CDR3 nucleotides: TGTGCCTCTAAAGACGGACGGTGGAACACCGGGGAGCTGTTTTTT.

Points on this clonotype: No DNA is shown, since the ends of the CDR3 on it are uncertain; the CDR3 is the one TCRdb lists. V gene TRBV29-1 combines with J gene TRBJ1-2; the table's D call of TRBD1 was not tested on the DNA. Including both end residues, the CDR3 is 14 amino acids long. Germline lookup yields CDR1 SQVTM and CDR2 ANQGSEA. CDR3 sequence reads: CSAPITGQNYGCTF.

This clonotype appeared many times. The genes are TRBV12-3 or TRBV12-4 and TRBJ1-2, with 8 bases lining up with TRBD1. The V and J ends lost 3 bases and 3 bases, in that order; junction bases with no gene match: 9. CDR3 length equals 16 residues. The CDR3 DNA is TGTGCCAGCAGTTTCGGACAGGGACTCGGCGACTATGGCTACACCTTC. Amino acids: CASSFGQGLGDYGYTF.

This clonotype was picked up a small number of times. The chain couples TRBV20-1 to TRBJ2-7; TRBD1 matches 7 bases. Losses at the gene ends were 1 base for V and 7 bases for J; bases not matched to a gene: 10. Germline V gene sequence: CDR1 DFQATT, CDR2 SNEGSKA (reference sequence). The CDR3 contains 14 residues. The CDR3 is CSARGGGVREEQYF. Written as DNA, the CDR3 is TGCAGTGCTAGAGGAGGGGGCGTACGGGAAGAGCAGTACTTC.

The rearrangement joins TRBV28 to TRBJ2-1, with 10 bases identical to TRBD2. From germline, CDR1 is MDHEN and CDR2 SYDVKM. This CDR3 region has 14 residues. J was trimmed by 10 bases and V by 6 bases; bases with no gene match: 9. CDR3 nucleotides: TGTGCCAGCAGCAAAGCGGGAGGGCTACAAGAGCAGTTCTTC. Amino acid sequence: CASSKAGGLQEQFF.

This clonotype was counted at least ten times. The rearrangement joins TRBV7-2 to TRBJ2-7; D may be TRBD2 (6 bases). The CDR3 has 15 amino acids. The germline V gene has CDR1 SGHTA and CDR2 FQGNSA. V lost 4 bases to trimming and J lost 2 bases, with 15 bases between them. The CDR3 spells CASSSGLGGTYEQYF. The DNA for the CDR3 is TGTGCCAGCAGCTCAGGACTGGGGGGAACCTACGAGCAGTACTTC.

This clonotype was counted only a few times. The chain recombines TRBV14 with TRBJ1-1; D is undetermined. The CDR3 is made up of 13 amino acids. Germline V CDR1 and CDR2: SGHDN, FVKESK. The V end lost 4 bases, the J end lost 7 bases, and 13 bases lay between the germline ends. The CDR3 DNA reads as TGTGCCAGCAGCCCGAGATCTACCAGTGAAGCTTTCTTT. Its protein is CASSPRSTSEAFF.

In this sample, this clonotype turned up a few times. The genes are TRBV20-1 and TRBJ2-1; D gene unclear. Per the germline V gene, CDR1 is DFQATT and CDR2 is SNEGSKA (reference sequence). Between the trimmed V and J ends, which lost 4 bases and 7 bases, there was a span of 5 bases. This CDR3 has 10 residues. This CDR3 is CSATSNEQFF. The CDR3 DNA is TGCAGTGCTACTAGTAATGAGCAGTTCTTC.

Only a few counts were recorded for this clonotype. The V call is TRBV7-2, the J call TRBJ2-2; 9 bases fit TRBD1. The J segment lost 6 bases and the V segment lost 1 base, leaving 3 bases of the junction unmatched. Germline values: CDR1 SGHTA, CDR2 FQGNSA. The CDR3 runs to 15 residues. CDR3 coding DNA: TGTGCCAGCAGCTTAGTCCGGACAGGGGCCGGGGAGCTGTTTTTT. Protein sequence: CASSLVRTGAGELFF.

The CDR3 DNA reads as TGCGCCAGCAGCCATTCACAGGGAAACACTGAAGCTTTCTTT. This sequence encodes CASSHSQGNTEAFF. The chain employs TRBV4-1 and TRBJ1-1, with a tentative D call TRBD1 (6 bases). This CDR3 is built from 14 residues. The germline V gene has CDR1 MGHRA and CDR2 YSYEKL. The V and J ends lost 3 bases and 2 bases respectively, with 10 bases between them.

This clonotype was counted a few times. This chain links TRBV15 with TRBJ1-5; D uncertain. Germline V gene data show CDR1 as LNHNV and CDR2 as YYDKDF (reference sequence). Trimming pared 1 base from V and 0 bases from J, leaving 10 bases between. The CDR3 covers 16 residues. The CDR3 bases are TGTGCCACCAGCAGAGGTGGTTCGAATAGCAATCAGCCCCAGCATTTT. Protein: CATSRGGSNSNQPQHF.

As to this clonotype: A far larger clone lies a single base away; this is likely a read error. CDR3: CASRDRGALYTF. CDR3 in DNA: TGTGCCAGCAGGGACAGGGGAGCACTCTACACCTTC. The chain is built from TRBV6-1 and TRBJ1-2; 9 positions match TRBD1. Looked up from germline, CDR1 is MNHNS and CDR2 is SASEGT. This CDR3 comprises 12 residues. J was trimmed by 10 bases and V by 6 bases; bases with no gene match: 6.

V usage is TRBV20-1 and J usage is TRBJ1-2, with unresolved D. CDR1 and CDR2 (germline): DFQATT, SNEGSKA (reference sequence). This CDR3 is 11 amino acids long. Trimming stripped 1 base from V and 3 bases from J, with 3 bases between. The CDR3 DNA is TGCAGTGCTAGAGTCGACTATGGCTACACCTTC. As protein: CSARVDYGYTF.

This chain connects TRBV11-2 to TRBJ1-1; the D is unclear. Germline loops: CDR1 SGHAT, CDR2 FQNNGV. V lost 3 bases to trimming and J lost 0 bases, with 14 bases between them. This CDR3 is 16 amino acids long. CDR3 DNA: TGTGCCAGCAGCTTTTTAGGTGGCCAGATGAACACTGAAGCTTTCTTT. This gives the protein CASSFLGGQMNTEAFF.

In this sample, this clonotype turned up a few times. The rearrangement joins TRBV29-1 to TRBJ2-5; 14 positions agree with TRBD2. The CDR3 loop spans 15 amino acids. Germline loops: CDR1 SQVTM, CDR2 ANQGSEA. Germline trimming cut 6 bases from V and 4 bases from J; bases unmatched to any gene: 7. Here the CDR3 DNA reads TGCAGCGTCGGGACTAGCGGGAGTCTTTCAGAGACCCAGTACTTC. This codes for CSVGTSGSLSETQYF. The variable domain in full, completed from reference TRBV29-1 and TRBJ2-5, reads SAVISQKPSRDICQRGTSLTIQCQVDSQVTMMFWYRQQPGQSLTLIATANQGSEATYESGFVIDKFPISRPNLTFSTLTVSNMSPEDSSIYLCSVGTSGSLSETQYFGPGTRLLVL.

This clonotype was seen a few times. The chain has TRBV7-2 and TRBJ1-4; TRBD1 matches 10 bases. This CDR3 region has 18 residues. Losses at the gene ends were 1 base for V and 1 base for J; bases not matched to a gene: 6. The germline gives CDR1 SGHTA, CDR2 FQGNSA. In nucleotides, the CDR3 is TGTGCCAGCAGCTTAGGACAGGGGGCCCCCGGAACTAATGAAAAACTGTTTTTT. This translates into CASSLGQGAPGTNEKLFF.

V and J are TRBV29-1 and TRBJ1-1; maybe TRBD1 (5 bases). The CDR3 length is 13 residues. V lost 6 bases and J lost 2, with 13 bases in between. Germline V CDR1 and CDR2: SQVTM, ANQGSEA. The CDR3 loop is CSVEAGGNTEAFF. CDR3 in DNA: TGCAGCGTCGAGGCGGGGGGAAACACTGAAGCTTTCTTT.

As to this clonotype: A read error may account for a junction end that differs from germline. The chain employs TRBV5-4 and TRBJ1-1; D remains unclear. Looked up from germline, CDR1 is SGHNT and CDR2 is YYREEE (reference sequence). The CDR3 has 13 amino acids. The CDR3 sequence: CTSSLGPRQEAFF. The CDR3 DNA sequence: TGTACCAGCAGCCTTGGCCCCCGTCAAGAAGCTTTCTTT.

This clonotype has ten or more counts. The chain uses TRBV20-1 and TRBJ1-2; possibly TRBD1 for D (6 bases). The V end lost 3 bases, the J end lost 4 bases, and 15 bases lay between the germline ends. This CDR3 has 14 residues. Germline values: CDR1 DFQATT, CDR2 SNEGSKA (reference sequence). CDR3 amino acids: CSASRRDIVYGYTF. CDR3 nucleotide sequence: TGCAGTGCTAGTCGCCGGGACATAGTCTATGGCTACACCTTC.